The clone carrying this T cell receptor (beta chain) has just a few counts. Antigen: not known. This specimen belongs to a study of T cell repertoires in cytomegalovirus infection. Study context: CMV epitopes that were recently identified and HLA-C-restricted were used alongside well-studied HLA-B-restricted ones. Indicated by public TCR beta signatures were CMV infection and matching HLA type. Study-wide points: HLA-C-restricted CMV clonotypes gave the most frequent clonotype in two of eight donors. Cumulative public TCR beta family frequency identified CMV carriers with the relevant HLA.

TCRdb reprocessed the reads with MiXCR, giving one entry per CDR3 protein. The table shows about 500,000 distinct CDR3 sequences, with about 33% occurring only once. V lost 6 bases and J 5 bases, leaving 15 bases between the germline ends. This CDR3 has 14 amino acids. CDR1 and CDR2 (germline): MNHNS, SASEGT. The input for sequencing was cultured PBMCs, taken from culture after CMV antigen stimulation. The chain couples TRBV6-1 to TRBJ2-3; D is unclear. The sequence came from a human donor in good health (CMV status not recorded). Some clones in this sample may be carry-over from other donors' samples. CDR3 sequence: CASSSLLLGDTQYF. The CDR3 DNA is TGTGCCAGCAGCTCTCTCTTACTGGGAGATACGCAGTATTTT.